These 26 T cell receptor beta chains came from one sample sequenced in a study of radiotherapy plus CTLA-4 blockade in lung cancer. Repertoires were generated with immunoSEQ multiplex PCR, while TCRdb's copy carries only in-frame clones and drops some. The table includes tens of thousands of clones, about three quarters detected once. The input for sequencing was peripheral blood, taken from a patient treated with radiotherapy plus ipilimumab. The source is a human donor with non-small cell lung cancer whose response to radiotherapy plus ipilimumab could not be evaluated.

This chain joins TRBV5-5 and TRBJ2-7; TRBD2 matches at 14 bases. The CDR3 is 16 amino acids. V lost 5 bases to trimming and J lost 3 bases; unmatched junction nucleotides: 7. Germline V gene sequence: CDR1 SGHKS, CDR2 YYEKEE (reference sequence). In DNA form, the CDR3 reads TGTGCCAGCAGGGACATGGGACTAGCGGGGGACTACGAGCAGTACTTC. Protein sequence: CASRDMGLAGDYEQYF.

The V gene is TRBV28, the J gene TRBJ1-5; 9 nucleotides line up with TRBD1. J was trimmed by 4 bases and V by 7 bases; bases with no gene match: 8. This CDR3 region has 15 residues. The V gene's germline CDR1 is MDHEN and CDR2 SYDVKM. The CDR3 DNA reads as TGTGCCAGCACGCCGGGGGGACAGGGTAATCAGCCCCAGCATTTT. It codes for CASTPGGQGNQPQHF.

This clone was found once. The chain joins TRBV29-1 to TRBJ1-2; 7 positions match TRBD1. The junction had 9 bases not matched to a gene; V was cut back by 6 bases and J by 2 bases. Germline values: CDR1 SQVTM, CDR2 ANQGSEA. The CDR3 loop spans 14 amino acids. For the CDR3, the DNA is TGCAGCGTGGGGGGTCCGACAGGGAACTATGGCTACACCTTC. The encoded protein is CSVGGPTGNYGYTF.

The table lists this clone with a few counts. The chain combines TRBV27 with TRBJ2-3; TRBD2 matches 15 bases. Germline lookup yields CDR1 MNHEY and CDR2 SMNVEV (reference sequence). CDR3 length: 18 amino acids. V shed 5 bases, J shed 5 bases, and the junction held 11 bases outside the gene matches. CDR3 sequence: CASSTTWTSGGAGDTQYF. The CDR3 coding sequence is TGTGCCAGCAGTACCACCTGGACTAGCGGGGGGGCTGGAGATACGCAGTATTTT.

The chain couples TRBV2 to TRBJ2-7; 10 bases agree with TRBD1. J gave up 0 bases and V 6 bases, and 8 bases lay outside the gene matches. CDR3 length: 16 residues. Germline CDR1 is SNHLY and CDR2 is FYNNEI. DNA for the CDR3: TGTGCCAGCAGCAGACAGGGGGCGATGAGCTCCTACGAGCAGTACTTC. This translates into CASSRQGAMSSYEQYF.

The chain carries TRBV19 and TRBJ1-5, with 11 bases fitting TRBD1. V dropped 5 bases and J dropped 4; count of bases not matched to a gene: 4. Germline V CDR1 and CDR2: LNHDA, SQIVND (reference sequence). The CDR3 spans 15 residues. The DNA of the CDR3 is TGTGCCAGTAGTCCCGGGACAGGGGGGAATCAGCCCCAGCATTTT. This gives the protein CASSPGTGGNQPQHF. Full variable domain (rest looked up from reference TRBV19 and TRBJ1-5): DGGITQSPKYLFRKEGQNVTLSCEQNLNHDAMYWYRQDPGQGLRLIYYSQIVNDFQKGDIAEGYSVSREKKESFPLTVTSAQKNPTAFYLCASSPGTGGNQPQHFGDGTRLSIL.

The rearrangement uses TRBV19 and TRBJ2-1; TRBD1 aligns across 7 bases. The CDR3 is made up of 13 amino acids. The V gene's germline CDR1 is LNHDA and CDR2 SQIVND (reference sequence). J lost 9 bases, V lost 1 base, and 3 bases had no gene match. The CDR3 reads CASSIGQGAEQFF. The CDR3 coding sequence is TGTGCCAGTAGTATAGGACAGGGTGCTGAGCAGTTCTTC.

This clone has only one observation. The V and J genes are TRBV4-3 and TRBJ1-6; 8 positions match TRBD1. This CDR3 comprises 15 residues. V lost 3 bases to trimming and J lost 6 bases; unmatched junction nucleotides: 4. Germline V lookup: CDR1 LGHNA, CDR2 YSLEER. This chain's CDR3 is CASSHDRGGNSPLHF. Here the CDR3 DNA reads TGCGCCAGCAGCCATGACAGGGGAGGTAATTCACCCCTCCACTTT.

The rearrangement joins TRBV9 to TRBJ2-1; 9 positions match TRBD2. This CDR3 is built from 15 residues. The trim removed 1 base at V and 3 bases at J, leaving 2 bases unmatched. Germline V CDR1 and CDR2: SGDLS, YYNGEE. The CDR3 protein is CASSVRRGGYNEQFF. The DNA for the CDR3 is TGTGCCAGCAGCGTAAGGCGGGGGGGCTACAATGAGCAGTTCTTC.

The chain employs TRBV5-1 and TRBJ2-5, with TRBD2 matching over 10 bases. The CDR3 is 15 amino acids. Germline CDR1 SGHRS, CDR2 YFSETQ. Unmatched junction bases numbered 6, after V lost 4 bases and J lost 3 bases. CDR3 sequence: CASSGTSVTKETQYF. The CDR3 DNA follows: TGCGCCAGCAGCGGGACTAGCGTCACTAAAGAGACCCAGTACTTC.

This clone occurred once. The chain employs TRBV7-2 and TRBJ2-2; possible D gene TRBD2, 7 bases. The CDR3 covers 18 residues. CDR1 is SGHTA, CDR2 FQGNSA, per germline. Trimming left V 5 bases short and J 0 bases short, with 19 bases between. The CDR3, as DNA: TGTGCCAGCAGCCCCAGGATTGGGGGGGGCCCGAACACCGGGGAGCTGTTTTTT. Encoded protein: CASSPRIGGGPNTGELFF.

The J gene is TRBJ1-3, the V gene TRBV4-2; possibly TRBD1 for D (5 bases). V gave up 2 bases and J gave up 4 bases, with 12 bases separating them. Germline V lookup: CDR1 LGHNA, CDR2 YNFKEQ. The CDR3 contains 15 residues. The CDR3 here is CASSQPGDSGNTIYF. In DNA, the CDR3 is TGTGCCAGCAGCCAACCGGGGGATTCGGGAAACACCATATATTTT.

The chain employs TRBV7-9 and TRBJ1-1, with D possibly TRBD1 on 6 matching bases. Trimming took off 1 base at V and 8 bases at J, with 14 bases between the two ends. The CDR3 totals 14 residues. Germline loops: CDR1 SEHNR, CDR2 FQNEAQ (reference sequence). DNA for the CDR3: TGTGCCAGCAGCTTAGTCGGGGGGCACGACGAAGCTTTCTTT. Translated, it gives CASSLVGGHDEAFF.

The chain combines TRBV7-2 with TRBJ2-5; unclear D gene. The J call may not be correct, given that the DNA end is closer to TRBJ2-7. The V gene's germline CDR1 is SGHTA and CDR2 FQGNSA. The CDR3 is made up of 13 amino acids. This CDR3 is CASSSGTYYEQYF. In nucleotides, the CDR3 is TGTGCCAGCAGCTCCGGTACCTACTACGAGCAGTACTTC.

The rearrangement links TRBV7-9 to TRBJ1-3, with a tentative D call TRBD1 (6 bases). CDR1 SEHNR and CDR2 FQNEAQ come from the germline V gene (reference sequence). The CDR3 covers 14 residues. V was trimmed by 5 bases and J by 0 bases, leaving 8 bases between them. The CDR3 DNA sequence: TGTGCCAGCAGCGAGGACAGCTCTGGAAACACCATATATTTT. Translated, it gives CASSEDSSGNTIYF.

This clone was seen once. The chain recombines TRBV7-2 with TRBJ1-4; TRBD1 might be the D (5 bases). Germline V CDR1 and CDR2: SGHTA, FQGNSA. V was trimmed by 1 base and J by 7 bases, leaving 10 bases between them. The CDR3 has 14 residues. CDR3 in DNA: TGTGCCAGCAGCTTAGGGGCAAGGGGTGAAAAACTGTTTTTT. Its translation: CASSLGARGEKLFF.

The genes are TRBV7-9 and TRBJ1-2; D is possibly TRBD1 (5 bases). The V end lost 3 bases, the J end lost 3 bases, and 8 bases lay between the germline ends. CDR1 SEHNR and CDR2 FQNEAQ come from the germline V gene (reference sequence). The CDR3 covers 13 residues. CDR3 residues: CASSLGGDYGYTF. CDR3 nucleotides: TGTGCCAGCAGCTTGGGGGGGGACTATGGCTACACCTTC.

The chain has TRBV7-3 and TRBJ2-4; D perhaps matches TRBD2 (6 bases). Trimming took 5 bases from V and 15 from J, leaving 20 bases between them. From germline, CDR1 is SGHTA and CDR2 FQGTGA. This CDR3 region has 13 residues. In DNA form, the CDR3 reads TGTGCCAGCAGCCCCACCCCAAATAGCGGAATGTACTTC. Translated, it gives CASSPTPNSGMYF. Full variable domain (outside the CDR3, taken from reference TRBV7-3 and TRBJ2-4): GAGVSQTPSNKVTEKGKYVELRCDPISGHTALYWYRQSLGQGPEFLIYFQGTGAADDSGLPNDRFFAVRPEGSVSTLKIQRTERGDSAVYLCASSPTPNSGMYFGAGTRLSVL.

The gene calls are TRBV7-9 and TRBJ2-2; D not certain. With 7 bases removed from V and 4 bases from J, the gap between germline ends came to 7 bases. Germline-derived CDR1 and CDR2 are SEHNR and FQNEAQ (reference sequence). The length of the CDR3 is 12 residues. CDR3 residues: CASIPSTGELFF. CDR3 bases: TGTGCCAGCATCCCCAGCACCGGGGAGCTGTTTTTT.

The chain has TRBV9 and TRBJ1-1; D perhaps matches TRBD1 (6 bases). Germline loops: CDR1 SGDLS, CDR2 YYNGEE. V was pared by 4 bases and J by 5 bases, with 9 bases between. The CDR3 totals 12 residues. CDR3 protein: CASSTQGTEAFF. CDR3 sequence (DNA): TGTGCCAGCAGCACACAGGGAACTGAAGCTTTCTTT. The full variable domain, its missing parts supplied by reference TRBV9 and TRBJ1-1, is DSGVTQTPKHLITATGQRVTLRCSPRSGDLSVYWYQQSLDQGLQFLIQYYNGEERAKGNILERFSAQQFPDLHSELNLSSLELGDSALYFCASSTQGTEAFFGQGTRLTVV.

This chain joins TRBV2 and TRBJ1-1; 7 bases map to TRBD1. Trimming at V came to 4 bases and at J to 5 bases, leaving 4 bases not matched to a gene. This CDR3 is 13 amino acids long. Germline CDR1 and CDR2: SNHLY and FYNNEI. Written as DNA, the CDR3 is TGTGCCAGCAGTGTTCAGGGGGTGACTGAAGCTTTCTTT. It is translated as CASSVQGVTEAFF. Together with reference TRBV2 and TRBJ1-1, the CDR3 gives the full variable domain: EPEVTQTPSHQVTQMGQEVILRCVPISNHLYFYWYRQILGQKVEFLVSFYNNEISEKSEIFDDQFSVERPDGSNFTLKIRSTKLEDSAMYFCASSVQGVTEAFFGQGTRLTVV.

The chain links TRBV7-9 to TRBJ1-4; possible D gene TRBD1, 5 bases. This CDR3 is built from 15 residues. V lost 0 bases and J lost 5, with 10 bases in between. Germline CDR1 reads SEHNR; CDR2 reads FQNEAQ (reference sequence). The CDR3 DNA follows: TGTGCCAGCAGCTTAGCGGCAGGGCGCAATGAAAAACTGTTTTTT. Protein: CASSLAAGRNEKLFF.

This chain connects TRBV6-6 to TRBJ1-1; 9 bases are shared with TRBD1. The CDR3 contains 14 residues. Germline lookup yields CDR1 MNHNY and CDR2 SVGAGI (reference sequence). Unmatched junction bases numbered 6, after V lost 7 bases and J lost 3 bases. The CDR3 coding sequence is TGTGCCAGCACCCTACAGGGGGCGGACACTGAAGCTTTCTTT. Protein sequence: CASTLQGADTEAFF.

The rearrangement joins TRBV11-2 to TRBJ2-2; D gene ambiguous. The V and J ends lost 2 bases and 2 bases respectively, with 9 bases between them. Germline CDR1 and CDR2: SGHAT and FQNNGV. There are 15 residues in the CDR3. The CDR3 loop reads CASSLSLLNTGELFF. The DNA for the CDR3 is TGTGCCAGCAGCTTAAGTCTACTTAACACCGGGGAGCTGTTTTTT.

This chain uses TRBV20-1 with TRBJ1-2; TRBD1 matches at 7 bases. Trimming cost V 7 bases and J 2 bases; bases outside gene matches: 1. CDR1 and CDR2 from the germline V gene are DFQATT and SNEGSKA (reference sequence). There are 11 residues in the CDR3. This CDR3 is CSEQGNYGYTF. The CDR3 DNA follows: TGCAGTGAACAGGGGAACTATGGCTACACCTTC.

In its sample, this clone was seen once. The CDR3 protein is CSFRTNSYEQYF. The DNA for the CDR3 is TGCAGCTTCAGGACTAACTCCTACGAGCAGTACTTC. This chain joins TRBV29-1 and TRBJ2-7, with a possible D match to TRBD2 (6 bases). This CDR3 region has 12 residues. CDR1 SQVTM and CDR2 ANQGSEA come from the germline V gene. Trimming took off 8 bases at V and 0 bases at J, with 11 bases between the two ends.